A selection of T cell receptor beta chains follows, all from one sample in a study of Tregs in tolerant kidney transplant recipients. Method: immunoSEQ multiplex PCR; TCRdb's copy keeps in-frame clones and lacks some. Here the sample spans over 50,000 clones, approximately 85% being singletons. Sample: Tregs from blood, taken before the transplant. Every receptor here comes from a human donor who received a combined kidney and bone marrow transplant. Each CDR3 is given with its conserved first and last residue. The D gene is left open where the match is weak. Size tells how often a clone was seen (once, few, many) or the class of an expanded clone, and some rows leave it out.

TRBJ2-7 TRBD2 TRBV28 - TGTGCCAGCAGTCGCGCGGGACTATCGAGCATCTACGAGCAGTACTTC CASSRAGLSSIYEQYF
TRBJ2-1 TRBD2 TRBV18 - TGTGCCAGCTCACTGACTAGCGGGAGGGGAAATGAGCAGTTCTTC CASSLTSGRGNEQFF
TRBJ2-6 - TRBV28 once TGTGCCAGCCTACAGGTGACTGGGGCCAACGTCCTGACTTTC CASLQVTGANVLTF
TRBJ2-2 - TRBV10-3 - TGTGCCATCCGAGGGGGCGGGGAGCTGTTTTTT CAIRGGGELFF
TRBJ1-4 - TRBV5-6 - TGTGCCAGCAGCTTGCGGGGTTCCGCGGGAAAACTGTTTTTT CASSLRGSAGKLFF
TRBJ1-2 - TRBV7-2 few TGTGCCAGCAGCTTAGAAAGACAGAACTATGGCTACACCTTC CASSLERQNYGYTF
TRBJ1-4 - TRBV30 - TGTGCCTGGAAAATCCCCCCGGCCGGGGGTGAAAAACTGTTTTTT CAWKIPPAGGEKLFF
TRBJ1-1 - TRBV11-2 - TGTGCCAGCAGCTTAGATCTCCGTTTTGAAGCTTTCTTT CASSLDLRFEAFF
TRBJ1-1 - TRBV5-4 - TGTGCCAGCAGCTTGGGGCAGAGGAACACTGAAGCTTTCTTT CASSLGQRNTEAFF
TRBJ2-1 TRBD1 TRBV4-1 few TGCGCCAGCAGCGCGACCCGGACAGGGGGCTCCAATGAGCAGTTCTTC CASSATRTGGSNEQFF
TRBJ2-1 TRBD2 TRBV19 - TGTGCCAGTAGTAGGACTAGCGGGTTAGGTGAGCAGTTCTTC CASSRTSGLGEQFF
TRBJ2-2 - TRBV5-1 - TGCGCCAGCAGCTTGGTCAGGGGCCCGAACACCGGGGAGCTGTTTTTT CASSLVRGPNTGELFF
TRBJ1-2 TRBD1 TRBV6-9 few TGTGCCAGCAGGAGAGGACAGGGGCTAGGCTACACCTTC CASRRGQGLGYTF
TRBJ1-1 - TRBV6-5 - TGTGCCAGCAGGGAGGAGGGGTGGGGCACTGAAGCTTTCTTT CASREEGWGTEAFF
TRBJ2-5 - TRBV27 - TGTGCCAGCAGTTTAGGGACATTAAAGACCCAGTACTTC CASSLGTLKTQYF
TRBJ2-3 TRBD2 TRBV7-6 - TGTGCCAGCAGCTTGCGGGGGAGTGACGCAGATACGCAGTATTTT CASSLRGSDADTQYF